These 11 T cell receptor beta chains came from one sample sequenced in a study of cytomegalovirus exposure and HLA in healthy donors. TCRdb's table, derived via immunoSEQ multiplex PCR, lists solely in-frame clones and lacks some. The repertoire holds some 99,000 clones, around nine tenths seen once, with more than 2% in the top ten. The sample consisted of PBMCs. The source of these receptors is a woman in her late teens or twenties in good health and CMV-seronegative.

This clone occurred once. This rearrangement joins TRBV28 to TRBJ1-4; 7 nucleotides line up with TRBD1. The CDR3 runs to 16 residues. Per the germline V gene, CDR1 is MDHEN and CDR2 is SYDVKM. After removal of 2 bases from V and 3 bases from J, the junction contained 6 bases not matched to a gene. CDR3 protein: CASSLHRGVPNEKLFF. In DNA, the CDR3 is TGTGCCAGCAGTTTACACAGGGGAGTGCCTAATGAAAAACTGTTTTTT.

The V call is TRBV5-6, the J call TRBJ2-5, with D maybe TRBD1 (7 bases). The length of the CDR3 is 14 residues. Germline CDR1 and CDR2: SGHDT and YYEEEE. Deletions cut 1 base from V and 4 bases from J, with 11 bases between. This chain's CDR3 is CASSLPGGLETQYF. The CDR3 DNA follows: TGTGCCAGCAGCTTGCCAGGGGGGTTAGAGACCCAGTACTTC.

This clone appeared a few times. The chain recombines TRBV28 with TRBJ1-5; D gene ambiguous. Germline V gives CDR1 MDHEN, CDR2 SYDVKM. V gave up 5 bases and J gave up 1 base, with 3 bases separating them. CDR3 length: 12 residues. This CDR3 is CASSQSNQPQHF. Written as DNA, the CDR3 is TGTGCCAGCAGTCAAAGCAATCAGCCCCAGCATTTT.

The gene calls are TRBV28 and TRBJ2-1; 11 nucleotides line up with TRBD2. V shed 2 bases, J shed 9 bases, and the junction held 6 bases outside the gene matches. CDR3 length: 15 residues. CDR1 is MDHEN, CDR2 SYDVKM, per germline. The CDR3 loop reads CASSLEASGGREQFF. CDR3 sequence (DNA): TGTGCCAGCAGTTTAGAGGCTAGCGGGGGGCGTGAGCAGTTCTTC.

This clone has only one observation. The chain couples TRBV5-1 to TRBJ1-1; D remains ambiguous. This CDR3 contains 14 residues. V lost 4 bases and J lost 1, with 11 bases in between. The germline V gene encodes CDR1 SGHRS and CDR2 YFSETQ. This CDR3 reads CASSLNGENTEAFF. The CDR3, as DNA: TGCGCCAGCAGCCTGAACGGGGAGAACACTGAAGCTTTCTTT.

This chain uses TRBV5-1 with TRBJ2-7; 11 positions match TRBD2. Germline loops: CDR1 SGHRS, CDR2 YFSETQ. There are 13 residues in the CDR3. The junction had 6 bases not matched to a gene; V was cut back by 4 bases and J by 9 bases. CDR3 sequence: CASSNSGGGGQYF. The CDR3 region has the DNA TGCGCCAGCAGCAATAGCGGGGGGGGCGGGCAGTACTTC.

Only a few counts were recorded for this clone. This rearrangement joins TRBV7-9 to TRBJ1-3, with 10 bases lining up with TRBD1. This CDR3 region has 17 residues. V shed 5 bases, J shed 0 bases, and the junction held 7 bases outside the gene matches. Germline V gives CDR1 SEHNR, CDR2 FQNEAQ (reference sequence). CDR3 loop: CASSPGQGTFSGNTIYF. DNA for the CDR3: TGTGCCAGCAGCCCGGGACAGGGGACTTTCTCTGGAAACACCATATATTTT.

The V and J genes are TRBV18 and TRBJ1-6; D might be TRBD1 (6 bases). V lost 6 bases and J lost 10, with 13 bases in between. This CDR3 has 13 amino acids. Per germline, CDR1 KGHSH and CDR2 LQKENI. The CDR3 DNA follows: TGTGCCAGCTCCTTAGGGGGTGCATCACCCCTCCACTTT. This sequence encodes CASSLGGASPLHF.

This clone came up a few times. The rearrangement uses TRBV27 and TRBJ1-2; D is possibly TRBD1 (5 bases). Trimming stripped 3 bases from V and 4 bases from J, with 9 bases between. Per the germline V gene, CDR1 is MNHEY and CDR2 is SMNVEV (reference sequence). The CDR3 runs 13 residues. This chain's CDR3 is CASSLGRAYGYTF. Here the CDR3 DNA reads TGTGCCAGCAGTTTGGGCAGGGCCTATGGCTACACCTTC.

The chain uses TRBV6-5 and TRBJ2-1; 10 nucleotides agree with TRBD1. After removal of 2 bases from V and 3 bases from J, the junction contained 4 bases not matched to a gene. The germline V gene encodes CDR1 MNHEY and CDR2 SVGAGI. This CDR3 region has 16 residues. In DNA form, the CDR3 reads TGTGCCAGCAGTTACCGGGGACAGGGGCACTACAATGAGCAGTTCTTC. Its protein is CASSYRGQGHYNEQFF.

This chain links TRBV7-9 with TRBJ2-1; the D is unclear. The CDR3 runs 14 residues. V lost 3 bases, J lost 8 bases, and 14 bases lay in between. The germline V gene has CDR1 SEHNR and CDR2 FQNEAQ (reference sequence). CDR3: CASSFVAASDEQFF. As DNA, the CDR3 is TGTGCCAGCAGCTTTGTAGCAGCCAGCGATGAGCAGTTCTTC.